This TCR beta chain is drawn from a study of blood T cell repertoires in COVID-19. In its sample, this clone was seen once. Using immunoSEQ multiplex PCR, the repertoire was profiled, and TCRdb retains in-frame clones only, with some absent. Of roughly 40,000 clones detected, 80% to 90% appear once; the ten largest clones hold roughly 1.4%. The sequencing sample was made of peripheral blood. This receptor was obtained from a woman aged 35 to 49 with acute or convalescent COVID-19.

CDR3 in amino acids: CASSQELADNSPLHF. The CDR3 bases are TGTGCCAGCAGCCAAGAGTTGGCCGATAATTCACCCCTCCACTTT. The chain is built from TRBV4-2 and TRBJ1-6; D is uncertain. The CDR3 is made up of 15 amino acids. Germline CDR1 and CDR2: LGHNA and YNFKEQ. V shed 0 bases and J shed 5 bases, with 8 bases lying between them.